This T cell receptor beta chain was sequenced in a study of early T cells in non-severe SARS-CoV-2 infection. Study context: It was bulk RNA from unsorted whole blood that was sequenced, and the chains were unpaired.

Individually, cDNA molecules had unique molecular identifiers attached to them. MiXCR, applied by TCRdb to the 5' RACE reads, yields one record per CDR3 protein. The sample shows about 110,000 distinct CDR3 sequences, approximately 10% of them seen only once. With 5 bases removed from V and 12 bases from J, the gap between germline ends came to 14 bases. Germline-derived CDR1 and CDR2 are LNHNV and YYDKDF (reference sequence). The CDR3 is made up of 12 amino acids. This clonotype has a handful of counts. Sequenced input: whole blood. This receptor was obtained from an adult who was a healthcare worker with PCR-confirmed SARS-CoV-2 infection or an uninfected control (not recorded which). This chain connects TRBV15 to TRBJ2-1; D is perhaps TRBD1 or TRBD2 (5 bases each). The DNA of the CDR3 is TGTGCCACCAGCCGCCGGGACCGAGCGCAGTTCTTC. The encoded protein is CATSRRDRAQFF. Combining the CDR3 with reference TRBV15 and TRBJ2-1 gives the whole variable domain DAMVIQNPRYQVTQFGKPVTLSCSQTLNHNVMYWYQQKSSQAPKLLFHYYDKDFNNEADTPDNFQSRRPNTSFCFLDIRSPGLGDTAMYLCATSRRDRAQFFGPGTRLTVL.